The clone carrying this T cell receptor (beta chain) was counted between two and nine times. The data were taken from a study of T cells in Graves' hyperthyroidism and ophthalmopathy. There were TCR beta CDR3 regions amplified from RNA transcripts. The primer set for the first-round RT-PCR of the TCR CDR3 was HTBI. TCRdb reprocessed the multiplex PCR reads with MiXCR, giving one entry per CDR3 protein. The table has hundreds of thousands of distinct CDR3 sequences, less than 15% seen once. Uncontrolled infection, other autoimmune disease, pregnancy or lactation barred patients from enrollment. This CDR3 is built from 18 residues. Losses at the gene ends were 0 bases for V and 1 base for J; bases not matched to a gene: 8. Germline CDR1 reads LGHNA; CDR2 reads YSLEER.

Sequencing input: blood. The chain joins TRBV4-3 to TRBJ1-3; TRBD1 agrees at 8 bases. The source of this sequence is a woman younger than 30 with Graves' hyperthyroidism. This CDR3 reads CASSQDRHRGNSGNTIYF. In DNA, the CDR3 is TGCGCCAGCAGCCAAGATAGGCACAGGGGGAATTCTGGAAACACCATATATTTT.